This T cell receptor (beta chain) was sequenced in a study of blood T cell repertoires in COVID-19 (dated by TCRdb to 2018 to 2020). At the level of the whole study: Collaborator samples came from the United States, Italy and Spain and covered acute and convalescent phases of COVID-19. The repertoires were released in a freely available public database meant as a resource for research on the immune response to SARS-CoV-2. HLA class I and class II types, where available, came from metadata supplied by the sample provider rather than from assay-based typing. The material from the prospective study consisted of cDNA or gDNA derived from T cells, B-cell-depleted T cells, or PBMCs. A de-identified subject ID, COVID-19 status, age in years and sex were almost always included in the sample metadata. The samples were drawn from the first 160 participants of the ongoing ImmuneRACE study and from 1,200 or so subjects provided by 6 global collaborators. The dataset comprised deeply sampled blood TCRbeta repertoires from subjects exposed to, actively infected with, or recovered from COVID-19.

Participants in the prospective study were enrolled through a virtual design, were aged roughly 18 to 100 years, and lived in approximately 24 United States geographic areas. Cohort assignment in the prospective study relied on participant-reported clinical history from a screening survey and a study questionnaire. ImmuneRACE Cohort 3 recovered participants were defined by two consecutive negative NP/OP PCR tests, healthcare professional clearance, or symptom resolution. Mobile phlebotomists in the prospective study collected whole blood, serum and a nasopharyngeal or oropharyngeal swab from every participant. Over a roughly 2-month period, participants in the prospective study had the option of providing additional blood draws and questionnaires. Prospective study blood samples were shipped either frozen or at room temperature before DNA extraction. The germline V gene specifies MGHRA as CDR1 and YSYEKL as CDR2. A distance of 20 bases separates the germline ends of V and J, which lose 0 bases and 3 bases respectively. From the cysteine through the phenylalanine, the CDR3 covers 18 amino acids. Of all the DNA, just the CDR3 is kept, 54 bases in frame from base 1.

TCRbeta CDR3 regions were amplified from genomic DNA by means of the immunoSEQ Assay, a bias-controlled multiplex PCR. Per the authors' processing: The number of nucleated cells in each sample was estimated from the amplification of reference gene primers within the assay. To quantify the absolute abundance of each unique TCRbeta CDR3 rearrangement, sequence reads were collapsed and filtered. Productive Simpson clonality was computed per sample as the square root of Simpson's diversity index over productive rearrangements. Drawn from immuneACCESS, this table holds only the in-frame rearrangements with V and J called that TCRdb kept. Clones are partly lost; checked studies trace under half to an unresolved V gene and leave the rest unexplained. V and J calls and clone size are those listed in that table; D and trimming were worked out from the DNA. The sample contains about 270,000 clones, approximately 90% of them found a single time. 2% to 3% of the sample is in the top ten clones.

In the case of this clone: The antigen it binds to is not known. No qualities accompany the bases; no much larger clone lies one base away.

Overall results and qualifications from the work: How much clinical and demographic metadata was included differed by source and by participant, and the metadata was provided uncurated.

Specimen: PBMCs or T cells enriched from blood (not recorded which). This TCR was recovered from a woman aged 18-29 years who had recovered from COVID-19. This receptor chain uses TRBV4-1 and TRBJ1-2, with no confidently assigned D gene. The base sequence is TGCGCCAGCAGCCAAGACGGGGTCCAAGGGCAGAACGACTATGGCTACACCTTC. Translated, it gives CASSQDGVQGQNDYGYTF.